These T cell receptor beta chains were read from a single sample in a study of blood T cell repertoires in COVID-19. TCRdb keeps only in-frame clones here, not all; method: immunoSEQ multiplex PCR. Of under 200,000 clones detected, 70% to 80% appear once; the ten largest clones hold less than 9.5%. The specimen sequenced was peripheral blood. These receptors all come from a man in his sixties with acute or convalescent COVID-19. Both conserved end residues are part of each CDR3. A D gene is named only where the DNA matches it firmly. Where a row states a size, it is once, few, many or the class of an expanded clone; other rows omit it.

v_gene	abundance	j_gene	d_gene	CDR3aa	CDR3nt
TRBV19	once	TRBJ2-7	TRBD1	CASSYPGQATYEQYF	TGTGCCAGTAGTTATCCGGGACAGGCAACCTACGAGCAGTACTTC
TRBV18	-	TRBJ1-1	-	CASSPWTEMNTEAFF	TGTGCCAGCTCACCCTGGACAGAAATGAACACTGAAGCTTTCTTT
TRBV19	-	TRBJ1-4	-	CASSSGFGEKLFF	TGTGCCAGTAGTAGCGGATTCGGAGAAAAACTGTTTTTT
TRBV15	once	TRBJ2-5	-	CATSRDRGLKETQYF	TGTGCCACCAGCAGAGACCGGGGGTTAAAAGAGACCCAGTACTTC
TRBV27	-	TRBJ2-1	TRBD1	CASSSAGTGSYNEQFF	TGTGCCAGCAGTTCCGCCGGGACAGGCTCCTACAATGAGCAGTTCTTC
TRBV19	-	TRBJ2-1	-	CASSMGQELRDEQFF	TGTGCCAGTAGTATGGGGCAAGAGCTACGGGATGAGCAGTTCTTC
TRBV29-1	-	TRBJ2-7	-	CSVERGDYEQYF	TGCAGCGTTGAACGCGGGGACTACGAGCAGTACTTC
TRBV30	-	TRBJ1-2	-	CAWRGSSSFNYGYTF	TGTGCCTGGAGAGGGAGTTCTTCCTTCAACTATGGCTACACCTTC
TRBV3-1/TRBV3-2	-	TRBJ2-5	-	CASSLAGGVEETQYF	TGTGCCAGCAGCCTCGCCGGGGGTGTAGAGGAGACCCAGTACTTC
TRBV6-4	-	TRBJ2-2	-	CASLREDGELFF	TGTGCCAGTCTAAGGGAGGACGGGGAGCTGTTTTTT
TRBV4-3	-	TRBJ2-2	-	CASRPGQANTGELFF	TGCGCCAGCCGCCCGGGACAAGCGAACACCGGGGAGCTGTTTTTT
TRBV10-3	-	TRBJ1-1	TRBD1	CAISAPNRGTEAFF	TGTGCCATCAGTGCACCAAACAGGGGGACTGAAGCTTTCTTT
TRBV3-1/TRBV3-2	-	TRBJ2-5	TRBD1	CASSQAGTGTETQYF	TGTGCCAGCAGCCAAGCGGGGACAGGTACAGAGACCCAGTACTTC
TRBV5-6	-	TRBJ2-2	-	CASSSSLARAGELFF	TGTGCCAGCAGCTCTTCACTAGCCCGCGCCGGGGAGCTGTTTTTT
TRBV5-1	-	TRBJ1-5	-	CASSPSPDSYQPQHF	TGCGCCAGCAGCCCCTCTCCTGACAGTTATCAGCCCCAGCATTTT
TRBV27	-	TRBJ2-5	-	CASSLFGNTVTETQYF	TGTGCCAGCAGTTTATTTGGTAATACTGTTACGGAGACCCAGTACTTC
TRBV4-1	-	TRBJ2-7	TRBD1	CASSQAIYRGFYEQYF	TGCGCCAGCAGCCAAGCCATCTACAGGGGTTTTTACGAGCAGTACTTC
TRBV18	-	TRBJ1-3	TRBD1	CASSQRTGSSGNTIYF	TGTGCCAGCTCACAGAGGACAGGCAGCTCTGGAAACACCATATATTTT
TRBV7-2	-	TRBJ1-1	-	CASSLDPGRNTEAFF	TGTGCCAGCAGCTTAGATCCGGGTCGGAACACTGAAGCTTTCTTT
TRBV30	once	TRBJ1-5	-	CAWSFPGEPQHF	TGTGCCTGGAGTTTCCCGGGGGAGCCCCAGCATTTT
TRBV5-4	few	TRBJ1-2	TRBD1	CASSLGDRVFYGYTF	TGTGCCAGCAGCTTAGGGGACAGGGTTTTTTATGGCTACACCTTC
TRBV30	-	TRBJ1-2	TRBD1	CAWSRGRWDGYTF	TGTGCCTGGAGCAGGGGGCGCTGGGATGGCTACACCTTC
TRBV28	-	TRBJ2-7	-	CASSFSSLYEQYF	TGTGCCAGCAGTTTTAGTTCCCTATACGAGCAGTACTTC
TRBV7-2	-	TRBJ2-3	TRBD2	CASSLGLGEGTQYF	TGTGCCAGCAGCTTAGGGCTGGGGGAGGGTACGCAGTATTTT
TRBV11-2	-	TRBJ2-5	TRBD1	CASSPDGQGEETQYF	TGTGCCAGCAGCCCAGACGGACAGGGAGAAGAGACCCAGTACTTC
TRBV3-1/TRBV3-2	-	TRBJ2-3	-	CASSQGGSTDTQYF	TGTGCCAGCAGCCAAGGCGGCAGCACAGATACGCAGTATTTT
TRBV7-2	-	TRBJ1-5	-	CASSLGQLSNQPQHF	TGTGCCAGCAGCTTAGGACAGTTGAGCAATCAGCCCCAGCATTTT
TRBV3-1/TRBV3-2	-	TRBJ1-4	-	CASSTRGSTNEKLFF	TGTGCCAGCAGCACCCGAGGGTCAACTAATGAAAAACTGTTTTTT
TRBV27	-	TRBJ2-4	TRBD1	CASSRRDSLAKNIQYF	TGTGCCAGCAGTCGTCGGGACAGCCTAGCCAAAAACATTCAGTACTTC
TRBV19	-	TRBJ1-1	TRBD1	CASSMTGRTEAFF	TGTGCCAGTAGTATGACAGGGAGGACTGAAGCTTTCTTT
TRBV2	few	TRBJ2-3	TRBD1	CASSGQGGSDTQYF	TGTGCCAGCAGTGGACAGGGGGGTTCAGATACGCAGTATTTT
TRBV5-1	-	TRBJ1-2	-	CASSPDRPGQTTFNYGYTF	TGCGCCAGCAGCCCTGACCGGCCGGGACAAACAACTTTTAACTATGGCTACACCTTC
TRBV19	-	TRBJ1-2	-	CASIIVGDSRGYTF	TGTGCCAGTATCATCGTCGGGGACTCAAGGGGCTACACCTTC
TRBV19	-	TRBJ2-3	TRBD2	CASSSIAGLLTDTQYF	TGTGCCAGTAGTTCCATAGCGGGGCTGTTAACAGATACGCAGTATTTT
TRBV11-2	-	TRBJ1-1	TRBD1	CASSPRTGGMNTEAFF	TGTGCCAGCAGCCCCCGGACAGGGGGGATGAACACTGAAGCTTTCTTT
TRBV24-1	-	TRBJ1-2	-	CATSAGGTYGYTF	TGTGCCACCAGTGCGGGGGGGACCTATGGCTACACCTTC
TRBV25-1	-	TRBJ1-2	-	CASSEAGEGGYTF	TGTGCCAGCAGTGAAGCAGGGGAGGGAGGCTACACCTTC
TRBV11-2	-	TRBJ1-1	-	CASSLSGKNSEAFF	TGTGCCAGCAGCTTATCAGGGAAGAACAGTGAAGCTTTCTTT
TRBV5-6	-	TRBJ1-2	TRBD1	CASSFRTGRGYTF	TGTGCCAGCAGCTTCAGGACAGGGCGCGGCTACACCTTC
TRBV6-2/TRBV6-3	-	TRBJ1-3	TRBD1	CASSGTGTGNTIYF	TGTGCCAGCAGTGGGACAGGGACTGGAAACACCATATATTTT
TRBV19	-	TRBJ2-5	-	CASTSASQPETQYF	TGTGCCAGTACAAGCGCTAGCCAACCCGAGACCCAGTACTTC
TRBV7-8	-	TRBJ2-4	-	CASSLGRWGTPLAKNIQYF	TGTGCCAGCAGCTTAGGTCGGTGGGGGACACCGTTAGCCAAAAACATTCAGTACTTC
TRBV12-3/TRBV12-4	-	TRBJ1-5	-	CASSFADQPQHF	TGTGCCAGCAGTTTCGCGGATCAGCCCCAGCATTTT
TRBV5-4	-	TRBJ1-6	TRBD1	CASSTDTGGGYSPLHF	TGTGCCAGCAGCACAGACACAGGGGGCGGATATTCACCCCTCCACTTT
TRBV5-6	-	TRBJ2-3	TRBD2	CASSLLGTSRTDTQYF	TGTGCCAGCAGCTTACTGGGGACTAGTCGTACAGATACGCAGTATTTT
TRBV6-4	few	TRBJ1-2	-	CASSDSGSGQTRGYTF	TGTGCCAGCAGTGACTCGGGGAGCGGACAGACCAGGGGCTACACCTTC
TRBV9	-	TRBJ1-5	-	CAASWACGNQPQHF	TGTGCTGCAAGTTGGGCTTGTGGCAATCAGCCCCAGCATTTT